Presented here are 24 T cell receptor beta chains from one specimen sequenced in a study of T-cell memory formation after mild COVID-19. TCRdb re-analysed the 5' RACE reads in MiXCR, keeping a single row per CDR3 protein. The sample contains 100,000 to 150,000 distinct CDR3 sequences, 15% to 20% of which appear only once. The sequenced material came from PBMCs or a T cell subset sorted from them (not recorded which). All receptors derive from a man younger than 35 who had mild COVID-19 (a few samples of this study predate the infection). Cell type and time point are not known.

This clonotype was counted a single time. The genes are TRBV5-1 and TRBJ1-5, with D unresolved. The CDR3 contains 15 residues. V lost 0 bases, J lost 0 bases, and 7 bases lay in between. Per the germline V gene, CDR1 is SGHRS and CDR2 is YFSETQ. CDR3 nucleotides: TGCGCCAGCAGCTTGGCCAGGAATAGCAATCAGCCCCAGCATTTT. Translation: CASSLARNSNQPQHF.

The table lists this clonotype with a few counts. CDR3 bases: TGTGCCAGCAGCCTCACAGGGGGAGACACAGATACGCAGTATTTT. This gives the protein CASSLTGGDTDTQYF. V is TRBV5-5 and J is TRBJ2-3, with TRBD1 matching over 8 bases. Germline CDR1 and CDR2: SGHKS and YYEKEE (reference sequence). The trim removed 4 bases at V and 2 bases at J, leaving 6 bases unmatched. The CDR3 sequence is 15 residues long.

The chain recombines TRBV10-3 with TRBJ2-1, with TRBD1 matching over 7 bases. The V gene's germline CDR1 is ENHRY and CDR2 SYGVKD. V shed 2 bases, J shed 10 bases, and the junction held 8 bases outside the gene matches. The CDR3 contains 14 residues. CDR3 DNA sequence: TGTGCCATCAGTGAGGCCTCGACAGGGCAGGAGCAGTTCTTC. This sequence encodes CAISEASTGQEQFF.

The J gene is TRBJ1-1, the V gene TRBV12-3 or TRBV12-4, with 9 bases matching TRBD1. Trimming took 7 bases from V and 3 from J; bases not matched to a gene: 6. The CDR3 runs 14 residues. CDR3 amino acids: CASIYRGLDTEAFF. CDR3 coding DNA: TGTGCCAGCATCTACAGGGGGCTCGACACTGAAGCTTTCTTT.

The V call is TRBV12-3 or TRBV12-4, the J call TRBJ2-5, with TRBD1 matching 7 bases. The CDR3 sequence is 13 residues long. J gave up 5 bases and V 3 bases, and 3 bases lay outside the gene matches. The DNA of the CDR3 is TGTGCCAGCAGTTTTCGACAGGGCGAGACCCAGTACTTC. Amino acids: CASSFRQGETQYF.

In this sample, this clonotype turned up many times. The CDR3 DNA sequence: TGTGCCAGCAGCCCCGGACTAGCGGGGGGCCAAGAGACCCAGTACTTC. Translated: CASSPGLAGGQETQYF. The rearrangement links TRBV11-1 to TRBJ2-5; 14 bases match TRBD2. Trimming removed 5 bases from V and 1 base from J; junction bases left unmatched: 3. The CDR3 has 16 residues. Germline CDR1 and CDR2: SGHAT and FQDESV (reference sequence).

The gene calls are TRBV5-1 and TRBJ2-5; 7 bases map to TRBD2. The V segment lost 3 bases and the J segment 5 bases; nucleotides outside the gene matches: 1. Germline CDR1 and CDR2: SGHRS and YFSETQ. The CDR3 has 12 amino acids. In DNA form, the CDR3 reads TGCGCCAGCAGCTGGGAGGGGGAGACCCAGTACTTC. This gives the protein CASSWEGETQYF.

This chain uses TRBV7-2 with TRBJ1-1; 11 bases line up with TRBD1. V was clipped by 0 bases and J by 4 bases; unmatched bases: 1. CDR3 length: 15 residues. Germline V lookup: CDR1 SGHTA, CDR2 FQGNSA. CDR3 region: CASSLAGTGGTEAFF. The DNA of the CDR3 is TGTGCCAGCAGCTTAGCTGGGACAGGGGGCACTGAAGCTTTCTTT.

The chain employs TRBV7-8 and TRBJ2-7; D gene unclear. This CDR3 is built from 13 residues. Trimming pared 1 base from V and 2 bases from J, leaving 6 bases between. Germline assignment: CDR1 SGHVS and CDR2 FQNEAQ. The CDR3 bases are TGTGCCAGCAGCTTAGACTTTCCCTACGAGCAGTACGTC. Protein product: CASSLDFPYEQYV.

The chain recombines TRBV2 with TRBJ1-2, with D unresolved. The CDR3 runs 11 residues. The V gene's germline CDR1 is SNHLY and CDR2 FYNNEI. V lost 3 bases, J lost 8 bases, and 7 bases lay in between. The CDR3 nucleotides are TGTGCCAGCAGTGACGTAGGGGGCTACACCTTC. Translation gives CASSDVGGYTF.

At least ten counts were recorded for this clonotype. The rearrangement uses TRBV5-1 and TRBJ2-5; 7 nucleotides match TRBD1. With V trimmed by 4 bases and J by 1 base, 4 bases remained unmatched. The CDR3 length is 14 residues. CDR1 and CDR2 (germline): SGHRS, YFSETQ. CDR3 bases: TGCGCCAGCAGCCCCGGGACAGTCCAAGAGACCCAGTACTTC. Encoded protein: CASSPGTVQETQYF.

This clonotype was recorded a few times. The J gene is TRBJ2-5, the V gene TRBV10-1; either TRBD1 or TRBD2 may fit D (5 bases each). Per the germline V gene, CDR1 is WNHNN and CDR2 is SYGVQD (reference sequence). This CDR3 region has 14 residues. Deletions cut 5 bases from V and 8 bases from J, with 18 bases between. The CDR3 coding sequence is TGCGCCAGCAGTAATATCAGGGACCGGGGAACCCAGTACTTC. It specifies CASSNIRDRGTQYF.

This rearrangement joins TRBV6-1 to TRBJ2-5; D is undetermined. The CDR3 spans 12 residues. The germline V and J ends were trimmed by 3 bases and 6 bases, with 8 bases remaining between them. From germline, CDR1 is MNHNS and CDR2 SASEGT. The CDR3 reads CASSEGRKTQYF. For the CDR3, the DNA is TGTGCCAGCAGTGAGGGCAGAAAGACCCAGTACTTC.

This clonotype was seen a few times. V and J are TRBV29-1 and TRBJ2-3; D is undetermined. Deletions cut 4 bases from V and 6 bases from J, with 17 bases between. The CDR3 covers 14 residues. Germline CDR1 reads SQVTM; CDR2 reads ANQGSEA. CDR3 protein: CSVVGRSPRDTQYF. DNA for the CDR3: TGCAGCGTTGTTGGACGATCCCCAAGGGATACGCAGTATTTT.

J is TRBJ2-5 and V is TRBV4-1; possibly TRBD2 for D (7 bases). This CDR3 is built from 15 residues. The ends were cut back, 1 base at V and 5 bases at J, with 14 bases in the middle. Germline CDR1 reads MGHRA; CDR2 reads YSYEKL. The CDR3 bases are TGCGCCAGCAGCCAAGCTCGGGGGGCCGGGGAGACCCAGTACTTC. Translation: CASSQARGAGETQYF.

The chain is built from TRBV19 and TRBJ1-5; 9 nucleotides agree with TRBD1. V was pared by 6 bases and J by 4 bases, with 4 bases of the junction left unmatched. In germline, CDR1 is LNHDA, CDR2 SQIVND (reference sequence). The CDR3 extends over 14 amino acids. The CDR3 DNA reads TGTGCCAGTAGCGGGACAGGGAGGAATCAGCCCCAGCATTTT. Translation: CASSGTGRNQPQHF.

The sample holds a few counts of this clonotype. V and J are TRBV12-3 or TRBV12-4 and TRBJ1-1; a weak D match, TRBD1 (6 bases). The CDR3 has 14 residues. With 5 bases removed from V and 0 bases from J, the gap between germline ends came to 10 bases. The DNA of the CDR3 is TGTGCCAGCAGTCGGGACATAGTGAACACTGAAGCTTTCTTT. Protein product: CASSRDIVNTEAFF.

CDR3 in amino acids: CASRSYGGSPVRTQYF. CDR3 DNA sequence: TGTGCCAGCAGATCCTATGGGGGCTCCCCCGTGAGGACCCAGTACTTC. The chain is built from TRBV7-2 and TRBJ2-5, with D perhaps TRBD1 (6 bases). This CDR3 contains 16 residues. Germline lookup yields CDR1 SGHTA and CDR2 FQGNSA. With 6 bases removed from V and 7 bases from J, the gap between germline ends came to 24 bases.

This sequence joins TRBV2 and TRBJ1-2, with 7 positions matching TRBD1. Losses at the gene ends were 4 bases for V and 4 bases for J; bases not matched to a gene: 9. CDR3 length: 15 amino acids. The germline V gene has CDR1 SNHLY and CDR2 FYNNEI. CDR3 nucleotide sequence: TGTGCCAGCAGTGTAGACAGGGCGGGGACCTATGGCTACACCTTC. Translating it yields CASSVDRAGTYGYTF.

The chain employs TRBV5-1 and TRBJ2-1, with D perhaps matching TRBD1 (6 bases). V was pared by 3 bases and J by 5 bases, with 21 bases between. The CDR3 loop spans 17 amino acids. Germline V gene data show CDR1 as SGHRS and CDR2 as YFSETQ. The CDR3 is CASSSSTGTSKNNEQFF. The CDR3 DNA sequence: TGCGCCAGCAGCTCCTCGACCGGGACAAGTAAAAACAATGAGCAGTTCTTC.

This clonotype was seen a few times. The chain has TRBV7-2 and TRBJ2-3; D call uncertain. Germline V gene data show CDR1 as SGHTA and CDR2 as FQGNSA. Trimming cost V 5 bases and J 4 bases, with 13 bases left between them. The CDR3 runs 14 residues. The CDR3: CASSLASRADTQYF. In nucleotides, the CDR3 is TGTGCCAGCAGCCTGGCCTCTAGAGCAGATACGCAGTATTTT.

This clonotype was detected a few times. The V gene is TRBV5-1, the J gene TRBJ1-3; D gene unclear. Germline CDR1 and CDR2: SGHRS and YFSETQ. The CDR3 is made up of 16 amino acids. With 0 bases removed from V and 4 bases from J, the gap between germline ends came to 14 bases. Written as DNA, the CDR3 is TGCGCCAGCAGCTTGGGAGGAACGACGGGAGGAAACACCATATATTTT. Protein product: CASSLGGTTGGNTIYF.

V and J are TRBV7-9 and TRBJ2-5; 12 bases line up with TRBD1. Per germline, CDR1 SEHNR and CDR2 FQNEAQ (reference sequence). V gave up 7 bases and J gave up 5 bases; unmatched junction bases: 11. The CDR3 runs 16 residues. The CDR3 sequence is CASTLGDRGRRETQYF. For the CDR3, the DNA is TGTGCCAGCACTTTAGGGGACAGGGGGCGCCGGGAGACCCAGTACTTC.

This clonotype rates as medium-sized (0.01 to 0.1%). The chain is built from TRBV9 and TRBJ2-3; no reliable D call. Germline V gene lookup returns CDR1 SGDLS and CDR2 YYNGEE. Trimming took 2 bases from V and 2 from J, leaving 6 bases between them. The CDR3 spans 13 residues. The CDR3 loop reads CASSVLNTDTQYF. The CDR3 DNA reads TGTGCCAGCAGCGTCCTAAACACAGATACGCAGTATTTT. Using reference TRBV9 and TRBJ2-3 for the parts outside the CDR3, the full variable domain is DSGVTQTPKHLITATGQRVTLRCSPRSGDLSVYWYQQSLDQGLQFLIQYYNGEERAKGNILERFSAQQFPDLHSELNLSSLELGDSALYFCASSVLNTDTQYFGPGTRLTVL.